This T cell receptor beta chain was observed in a study of CD8 T cells in ankylosing spondylitis. This CDR3 has 15 amino acids. Germline CDR1 LNHNV, CDR2 YYDKDF (reference sequence). Trimming at V came to 6 bases and at J to 4 bases, leaving 8 bases not matched to a gene. General observations from the study: Past studies reported some motif variants in reactive arthritis synovial fluid and blood. Disease-linked clones were CD8+ and relatively rare in peripheral blood.

Quantitative molecular-barcoded 5'-RACE generated the TCR beta libraries. Via MiXCR, TCRdb re-called the 5' RACE reads, giving one row per CDR3 protein. The sample contains 290,000 or so distinct CDR3 sequences, around 21% of which appear only once. This clonotype was counted between two and nine times. What it binds is unknown. The TCR sequence derives from a female donor with ankylosing spondylitis or in good health (not recorded which). This chain joins TRBV15 and TRBJ2-7, with 11 bases matching TRBD2. The sample comprised blood, either unsorted or a sorted T cell fraction (not recorded which). The CDR3 is CATRLTGTSGYEQYF. The DNA of the CDR3 is TGTGCCACCAGACTAACCGGGACTAGCGGATACGAGCAGTACTTC. The whole variable domain, filled in from reference TRBV15 and TRBJ2-7, reads DAMVIQNPRYQVTQFGKPVTLSCSQTLNHNVMYWYQQKSSQAPKLLFHYYDKDFNNEADTPDNFQSRRPNTSFCFLDIRSPGLGDTAMYLCATRLTGTSGYEQYFGPGTRLTVT.